Listed here are 7 T cell receptor beta chains from one sample, sequenced in a study of a mutant IDH1 vaccine in newly diagnosed glioma. Sequencing was performed with immunoSEQ multiplex PCR; in TCRdb, only in-frame clones are kept and a portion is missing. Among tens of thousands of clones listed, roughly four fifths were seen once. Indicated time point: week 47, end of study. Every vaccination contained 300 ug of the mutant IDH1 20-mer peptide and was paired with topical imiquimod. No antigen is known for these receptors. The source was PBMCs, collected from a glioma patient whose treatment included an IDH1 peptide vaccine. These receptor sequences come from a man aged 25-45 years with glioma.

The rearrangement joins TRBV18 to TRBJ1-3; 10 bases match TRBD1. The CDR3 extends over 15 amino acids. V lost 3 bases to trimming and J lost 2 bases; unmatched junction nucleotides: 1. Germline V CDR1 and CDR2: KGHSH, LQKENI. This CDR3 reads CASSPGQGAGNTIYF. CDR3 sequence (DNA): TGTGCCAGCTCACCCGGACAGGGGGCTGGAAACACCATATATTTT.

The gene calls are TRBV5-1 and TRBJ2-4; a possible D gene is TRBD2 (7 bases). The CDR3 loop spans 16 amino acids. V lost 1 base to trimming and J lost 4 bases, with 15 bases between them. Germline V lookup: CDR1 SGHRS, CDR2 YFSETQ. This chain's CDR3 is CASSLRLRGAKNIQYF. The CDR3 DNA reads TGCGCCAGCAGCTTGAGACTACGGGGGGCGAAAAACATTCAGTACTTC.

The sample holds one count of this clone. The chain recombines TRBV7-6 with TRBJ2-7; 7 bases are shared with TRBD1. Germline V gene sequence: CDR1 SGHVS, CDR2 FNYEAQ. CDR3 length: 15 amino acids. The V and J ends lost 5 bases and 4 bases, in that order; junction bases with no gene match: 11. CDR3: CASSRRQGPRYEQYF. Written as DNA, the CDR3 is TGTGCCAGCAGCCGGAGACAGGGTCCGAGATACGAGCAGTACTTC.

This clone was seen a single time. Here the CDR3 DNA reads TGCGCCAGCAGCTTGGAGGGACAGCTTAATTCACCCCTCCACTTT. It yields the protein CASSLEGQLNSPLHF. V gene TRBV5-1 combines with J gene TRBJ1-6; TRBD1 aligns across 7 bases. The CDR3 runs 15 residues. From germline, CDR1 is SGHRS and CDR2 YFSETQ. V was pared by 0 bases and J by 6 bases, with 3 bases of the junction left unmatched. Full variable domain (outside the CDR3, taken from reference TRBV5-1 and TRBJ1-6): KAGVTQTPRYLIKTRGQQVTLSCSPISGHRSVSWYQQTPGQGLQFLFEYFSETQRNKGNFPGRFSGRQFSNSRSEMNVSTLELGDSALYLCASSLEGQLNSPLHFGNGTRLTVT.

This chain links TRBV4-2 with TRBJ1-2; 9 bases align to TRBD1. Germline loops: CDR1 LGHNA, CDR2 YNFKEQ. This CDR3 has 15 residues. J was trimmed by 7 bases and V by 4 bases; bases with no gene match: 10. CDR3 in amino acids: CASSPQGQGYGGYTF. The CDR3 DNA follows: TGTGCCAGCAGCCCTCAGGGACAGGGTTACGGTGGCTACACCTTC.

CDR3 region: CASGLVGGSHEQFF. CDR3 nucleotides: TGTGCCAGCGGCTTGGTTGGCGGCAGCCATGAGCAGTTCTTC. The rearrangement uses TRBV28 and TRBJ2-1; D is unclear. V lost 8 bases and J lost 8, with 19 bases in between. CDR3 length: 14 residues. Germline CDR1 is MDHEN and CDR2 is SYDVKM.

A single count supports this clone. This chain joins TRBV5-1 and TRBJ2-7; a possible D gene is TRBD2 (6 bases). The germline gives CDR1 SGHRS, CDR2 YFSETQ. CDR3 length: 14 amino acids. Trimming took off 3 bases at V and 3 bases at J, with 13 bases between the two ends. The CDR3 DNA follows: TGCGCCAGCAGCTCCCGGGTGGGGGGCTACGAGCAGTACTTC. This sequence encodes CASSSRVGGYEQYF.